This T cell receptor (beta chain) was observed in a study of naive CD8 T cells in extremely preterm neonates. Cord blood came from elective full-term cesareans at about 37-41 weeks without labor or membrane rupture. Excluded: fetal demise, active maternal HSV, known maternal HIV. The sample holds sorted live naive CD8+ CD45RA+CCR7+ T cells. TCRdb's table, derived via immunoSEQ multiplex PCR, lists solely in-frame clones and lacks some. The repertoire holds a few thousand clones, with about 97% as singletons. V lost 6 bases to trimming and J lost 0 bases, with 9 bases between them. The CDR3 length is 14 residues. The germline gives CDR1 MNHNY, CDR2 SVGAGI (reference sequence).

The clonotype originates from a newborn in good health. Sequenced: naive CD8+ T cells from cord blood. The V call is TRBV6-6, the J call TRBJ2-1, with a tentative D call TRBD1 (5 bases). The CDR3 here is CASSPGFSYNEQFF. The CDR3, as DNA: TGTGCCAGCAGCCCAGGGTTCTCCTACAATGAGCAGTTCTTC.